This TCR beta chain was identified in a study of blood T cell repertoires in COVID-19. Germline CDR1 reads LNHNV; CDR2 reads YYDKDF (reference sequence). Trimming stripped 5 bases from V and 5 bases from J, with 9 bases between. The CDR3 totals 12 residues. Only in-frame clones appear in the TCRdb table, and some are missing; sequencing was by immunoSEQ multiplex PCR. This sample yields roughly 150,000 clones, of which 70% to 85% are seen a single time; 10% to 11% belongs to the top ten. Source material: peripheral blood. The chain joins TRBV15 to TRBJ1-1, with D unclear. The TCR comes from a man aged 55-75 years who had recovered from COVID-19. The CDR3 loop is CATSLDQTEAFF. As DNA, the CDR3 is TGTGCCACCAGCTTAGATCAAACTGAAGCTTTCTTT.